The 17 T cell receptor beta chains below come from one sample, sequenced in a study of CD8+ T cells in alopecia areata. Sequencing used cDNA as its template, made by extracting RNA and reverse transcribing it. The repertoire was sequenced with immunoSEQ multiplex PCR; TCRdb's copy has only in-frame clones and lacks some. The sample lists some 95,000 clones, 35% to 50% occurring once. The sequencing input was CD4+ T cells sorted from blood. The source is a human donor with alopecia areata.

The rearrangement joins TRBV10-3 to TRBJ2-1; 8 nucleotides match TRBD2. After removal of 10 bases from V and 6 bases from J, the junction contained 11 bases not matched to a gene. The germline gives CDR1 ENHRY, CDR2 SYGVKD. The CDR3 totals 14 residues. CDR3 DNA: TGTGCCAGTACAGCGGGAGTTATTATCAATGAGCAGTTCTTC. This translates into CASTAGVIINEQFF.

The genes are TRBV9 and TRBJ2-1, with D possibly being TRBD2 (6 bases). Germline V gives CDR1 SGDLS, CDR2 YYNGEE. V was pared by 0 bases and J by 10 bases, with 8 bases between. The CDR3 sequence is 12 residues long. CDR3 coding DNA: TGTGCCAGCAGCGTAGGAGGGAGGGAGCAGTTCTTC. The encoded protein is CASSVGGREQFF.

DNA for the CDR3: TGTGCCTGGAGTGTAATTTATGACGGGGAGCTGTTTTTT. Its protein product is CAWSVIYDGELFF. The chain joins TRBV30 to TRBJ2-2; D unresolved. In germline, CDR1 is GTSNPN, CDR2 SVGIG (reference sequence). V was cut by 0 bases and J by 7 bases, with 9 bases left in between. The CDR3 contains 13 residues.

The V and J genes are TRBV9 and TRBJ1-2; D unresolved. The germline V and J ends were trimmed by 3 bases and 6 bases, with 15 bases remaining between them. Germline V CDR1 and CDR2: SGDLS, YYNGEE. The CDR3 sequence is 14 residues long. The CDR3 region has the DNA TGTGCCAGCAGCGCCTCATGGGGAATAGATGGCTACACCTTC. This gives the protein CASSASWGIDGYTF.

This chain joins TRBV6-5 and TRBJ1-5, with 7 bases identical to TRBD1. CDR3 length equals 14 residues. The germline V gene has CDR1 MNHEY and CDR2 SVGAGI. V was pared by 6 bases and J by 3 bases, with 5 bases of the junction left unmatched. The CDR3 bases are TGTGCCAGCAGCCCCGACAGGGACAATCAGCCCCAGCATTTT. Translated, it gives CASSPDRDNQPQHF.

This clone has just a few counts. The chain uses TRBV19 and TRBJ2-3; 11 bases match TRBD1. This CDR3 spans 14 amino acids. Germline lookup yields CDR1 LNHDA and CDR2 SQIVND (reference sequence). V shed 6 bases, J shed 3 bases, and the junction held 2 bases outside the gene matches. The CDR3 DNA sequence: TGTGCCAGTAGAGGACAGGGGGCAACAGATACGCAGTATTTT. It codes for CASRGQGATDTQYF.

This clone was found a few times. The chain joins TRBV4-3 to TRBJ2-7; 15 positions agree with TRBD2. Germline V gives CDR1 LGHNA, CDR2 YSLEER. V trimming: 3 bases; J trimming: 2 bases; junction bases outside the gene matches: 8. This CDR3 is 18 amino acids long. CDR3 sequence: CASSQGTSGRTSPYEQYF. In nucleotides, the CDR3 is TGCGCCAGCAGCCAGGGGACTAGCGGGAGGACCAGCCCCTACGAGCAGTACTTC.

The chain employs TRBV28 and TRBJ2-1; D gene uncertain. The CDR3 is 14 residues long. Germline CDR1 MDHEN, CDR2 SYDVKM. V gave up 4 bases and J gave up 2 bases, with 9 bases separating them. CDR3 in amino acids: CASSSMGPYNEQFF. CDR3 bases: TGTGCCAGCAGTTCCATGGGCCCCTACAATGAGCAGTTCTTC.

The V call is TRBV29-1, the J call TRBJ1-4, with TRBD1 matching 7 bases. J was trimmed by 2 bases and V by 6 bases; bases with no gene match: 3. This CDR3 region has 13 residues. Germline CDR1 SQVTM, CDR2 ANQGSEA. CDR3: CSVGTETNEKLFF. DNA of the CDR3: TGCAGCGTGGGGACAGAGACTAATGAAAAACTGTTTTTT.

The V and J genes are TRBV2 and TRBJ1-5, with D unclear. Germline CDR1 is SNHLY and CDR2 is FYNNEI. The CDR3 has 15 amino acids. V dropped 6 bases and J dropped 2 bases, with 14 bases sitting between them. CDR3 nucleotides: TGTGCCAGCAGCGACGCTCGGGTTCGCAATCAGCCCCAGCATTTT. Translation: CASSDARVRNQPQHF.

The J gene is TRBJ2-1, the V gene TRBV4-3; 14 bases agree with TRBD2. Germline assignment: CDR1 LGHNA and CDR2 YSLEER. With V trimmed by 1 base and J by 8 bases, 10 bases remained unmatched. The CDR3 runs 18 residues. The CDR3 DNA reads as TGCGCCAGCAGCCAAGTAAGGACCGGGACTAGCGGGAGCCATGAGCAGTTCTTC. Its translation is CASSQVRTGTSGSHEQFF.

In this sample, this clone turned up a few times. The gene calls are TRBV28 and TRBJ1-2; D is undetermined. Trimming removed 1 base at V and 10 bases at J, with 28 bases between. The CDR3 spans 18 residues. Per germline, CDR1 MDHEN and CDR2 SYDVKM. The CDR3 sequence is CASSLSRRRLGPIRNYTF. The CDR3 coding sequence is TGTGCCAGCAGTTTATCGAGGCGCCGCTTGGGCCCAATACGTAACTACACCTTC.

Note on this clone: A read error may produce the germline difference seen at one junction end. This chain connects TRBV25-1 to TRBJ2-5; 14 nucleotides agree with TRBD2. The CDR3 loop spans 17 amino acids. Germline loops: CDR1 MGHDK, CDR2 SYGVNS. In DNA form, the CDR3 reads TGTGCAAGCAGGGGTAGGGGGACTAGCGGGAGAGGAGAGACCCAGTACTTC. This translates into CASRGRGTSGRGETQYF.

In its sample, this clone was seen a few times. The rearrangement links TRBV29-1 to TRBJ2-7; D may correspond to TRBD1 or TRBD2 (5 bases each). CDR3 size: 12 residues. V was cut by 5 bases and J by 4 bases, with 12 bases left in between. CDR1 and CDR2 (germline): SQVTM, ANQGSEA. CDR3 in DNA: TGCAGCGTTTCCTCAGAGGGGTACGAGCAGTACTTC. Protein: CSVSSEGYEQYF.

V is TRBV28 and J is TRBJ2-5; 12 bases are a match to TRBD1. The CDR3 length is 19 residues. Germline-derived CDR1 and CDR2 are MDHEN and SYDVKM. The V segment lost 6 bases and the J segment 2 bases; nucleotides outside the gene matches: 16. The CDR3 DNA reads as TGTGCCAGCAGCCGGGACAGGGGGCTACGCCCCTCCACACAAGAGACCCAGTACTTC. Translation: CASSRDRGLRPSTQETQYF.

This clone has more than one count but fewer than ten. J is TRBJ2-4 and V is TRBV5-1; D gene unclear. The V gene lost 1 base and the J gene lost 3 bases, with 14 bases spanning the gap. Germline lookup yields CDR1 SGHRS and CDR2 YFSETQ. The CDR3 runs to 16 residues. CDR3 DNA: TGCGCCAGCAGCTTGTTTCAGATCGACGTCAAAAACATTCAGTACTTC. It translates to CASSLFQIDVKNIQYF.

This chain links TRBV29-1 with TRBJ2-2; D ambiguous. The CDR3 consists of 13 residues. Germline V gene lookup returns CDR1 SQVTM and CDR2 ANQGSEA. The germline V and J ends were trimmed by 4 bases and 6 bases, with 12 bases remaining between them. This chain's CDR3 is CSVVPFGPGELFF. The CDR3 nucleotides are TGCAGCGTTGTACCATTTGGGCCCGGGGAGCTGTTTTTT.